A selection of T cell receptor beta chains follows, all from one sample in a study of blood T cell repertoires in COVID-19. The table came from immunoSEQ multiplex PCR; TCRdb's copy has only in-frame clones and leaves some out. This table holds about 280,000 clones, roughly 91% found once. The sequenced sample consisted of peripheral blood. These TCRs come from a woman aged 30 to 39 with COVID-19, enrolled during active disease. CDR3s include the opening cysteine and the closing phenylalanine or tryptophan. A D gene is named only where the DNA matches it firmly. Clone size, where shown, is once, few, many, or a class for clones that have expanded.

v_gene: TRBV18
d_gene: NA
abundance: once
j_gene: TRBJ2-2
CDR3nt: TGTGCCAGCTCACCTAACGCCGCAGAGCCCGGGACCGGGGAGCTGTTTTTT
CDR3aa: CASSPNAAEPGTGELFF

v_gene: TRBV18
d_gene: NA
abundance: NA
j_gene: TRBJ2-7
CDR3nt: TGTGCCAGCTCACCACGGGAAAGGGGGTTGTCCTACGAGCAGTACTTC
CDR3aa: CASSPRERGLSYEQYF

v_gene: TRBV15
d_gene: NA
abundance: NA
j_gene: TRBJ1-1
CDR3nt: TGTGCCACCAGCAGAGAGATCACAGGGCTCACTGAAGCTTTCTTT
CDR3aa: CATSREITGLTEAFF

v_gene: TRBV3-1/TRBV3-2
d_gene: NA
abundance: NA
j_gene: TRBJ1-1
CDR3nt: TGTGCCAGCAGCCCCCCCGGGGGGCGGGTAAACACTGAAGCTTTCTTT
CDR3aa: CASSPPGGRVNTEAFF

v_gene: TRBV6-5
d_gene: NA
abundance: NA
j_gene: TRBJ2-2
CDR3nt: TGTGCCAGCACCAGGGCCGGGCCCGGGACCGGGGAGCTGTTTTTT
CDR3aa: CASTRAGPGTGELFF

v_gene: TRBV11-2
d_gene: NA
abundance: NA
j_gene: TRBJ1-2
CDR3nt: TGTGCCAGCAGCTTACGAGGCGGGGCGGGCTACACCTTC
CDR3aa: CASSLRGGAGYTF

v_gene: TRBV28
d_gene: NA
abundance: NA
j_gene: TRBJ1-2
CDR3nt: TGTGCCAGCAGTTTTCTGAGGGAAATATATGGCTACACCTTC
CDR3aa: CASSFLREIYGYTF

v_gene: TRBV7-7
d_gene: TRBD2
abundance: NA
j_gene: TRBJ2-1
CDR3nt: TGTGCCAGCAGCTTAGGCGGGGGGATGGATGAGCAGTTCTTC
CDR3aa: CASSLGGGMDEQFF

v_gene: TRBV27
d_gene: NA
abundance: NA
j_gene: TRBJ2-7
CDR3nt: TGTGCCAGCAGTTGGCAGGGGTACTCCTACGAGCAGTACTTC
CDR3aa: CASSWQGYSYEQYF

v_gene: TRBV7-6
d_gene: TRBD2
abundance: NA
j_gene: TRBJ2-3
CDR3nt: TGTGCCAGCAGCCCATCGGGTAGCGGGAGCACAGATACGCAGTATTTT
CDR3aa: CASSPSGSGSTDTQYF

v_gene: TRBV30
d_gene: NA
abundance: NA
j_gene: TRBJ1-2
CDR3nt: TGTGCCTGGAGTGAGCTCTACTATGGCTACACCTTC
CDR3aa: CAWSELYYGYTF

v_gene: TRBV6-5
d_gene: TRBD2
abundance: NA
j_gene: TRBJ2-5
CDR3nt: TGTGCCAGCAGAAATAGCGGGGGGGAGACCCAGTACTTC
CDR3aa: CASRNSGGETQYF

v_gene: TRBV5-1
d_gene: TRBD1
abundance: NA
j_gene: TRBJ1-6
CDR3nt: TGCGCCAACCGGGACAGAAATAATTCACCCCTCCACTTT
CDR3aa: CANRDRNNSPLHF